This T cell receptor beta chain comes out of a study of T cells in Graves' hyperthyroidism and ophthalmopathy. Notes on the study in general: Most clonotypes expanded in the thyroid (above 0.001) were also present in blood. Median prediction lead before ophthalmopathy onset was 5 to 7 months with the model. From stable hyperthyroidism, ophthalmopathy was separated by a 13 V-J model.

The CDR3 length is 18 residues. With 5 bases removed from V and 0 bases from J, the gap between germline ends came to 20 bases. CDR1 is SGHTA and CDR2 is FQGTGA in the germline V gene. Each 10 ml fresh peripheral blood draw supplied the PBMCs. Concerning this clonotype: Its cognate antigen is unknown.

It was RNA transcripts that yielded the amplified TCR beta CDR3 regions. HTBI primers drove first-round RT-PCR of the TCR CDR3. TCRdb recomputed calls from the multiplex PCR reads with MiXCR, one row per CDR3 protein. This table holds roughly 510,000 distinct CDR3 sequences, less than 25% found once. The V gene is TRBV7-3, the J gene TRBJ1-3; D ambiguous. Sequencing was carried out using blood. This clonotype was obtained from a man younger than 30 with Graves' hyperthyroidism. The CDR3 sequence: CASSKPDDTVDSGNTIYF. CDR3 nucleotide sequence: TGTGCCAGCAGCAAACCGGACGATACGGTGGACTCTGGAAACACCATATATTTT. The complete variable domain, with remaining parts taken from reference TRBV7-3 and TRBJ1-3, reads GAGVSQTPSNKVTEKGKYVELRCDPISGHTALYWYRQSLGQGPEFLIYFQGTGAADDSGLPNDRFFAVRPEGSVSTLKIQRTERGDSAVYLCASSKPDDTVDSGNTIYFGEGSWLTVV.